Listed below are T cell receptor beta chains from one sample, sequenced in a study of human T cells and chemical hapten exposure. One entry per CDR3 protein results from TCRdb running MiXCR on the RACE reads. This table holds about 120,000 distinct CDR3 sequences, 9.5% to 13% found once. The sequences come from whole blood, collected in connection with sensitization to the hapten diphenylcyclopropenone (DPC). These receptors originate from a woman in her 50s with alopecia areata. Some clones in this sample may be carry-over from other donors' samples. The CDR3 runs from the conserved cysteine through the conserved F or W. A D gene is named only where the DNA matches it firmly. Expanded clones are given a class, and other clones once, few, many or no size at all.

j_call v_call d_call clone_size cdr3_nt cdr3_aa
TRBJ2-1 TRBV7-9 TRBD1 many TGTGCCAGCAGCGCCTCCGGGACAGGGAAGTCCTTAGGGCAGTTCTTC CASSASGTGKSLGQFF
TRBJ2-1 TRBV28 - few TGTGCCAGCAGTTTTGTTAGCTCCTACAATGAGCAGTTCTTC CASSFVSSYNEQFF
TRBJ1-1 TRBV6-5 TRBD1 - TGTGCCAGCAGGACAGGGGGCCGGACTGAAGCTTTCTTT CASRTGGRTEAFF
TRBJ2-7 TRBV18 TRBD1 many TGTGCCAGCTCTCAAGACAGGGGCGAGCAGTACTTC CASSQDRGEQYF
TRBJ1-5 TRBV29-1 - few TGCAGCGTTGGACAGGACGCCGAACAGCCCCAGCATTTT CSVGQDAEQPQHF
TRBJ1-6 TRBV2 - - TGTGCCAGCCGAGGCTTTCGTAAGGTCAATTCACCCCTCCACTTT CASRGFRKVNSPLHF
TRBJ2-1 TRBV20-1 TRBD2 many TGCAGTGCTATCTCCGGGACTAGCGGTCTGGAGCAGTTCTTC CSAISGTSGLEQFF
TRBJ2-2 TRBV5-4 TRBD1 few TGTGCCAGCAGTCCTTGGGACAGCCATTTTTTGAACACCGGGGAGCTGTTTTTT CASSPWDSHFLNTGELFF
TRBJ1-1 TRBV6-1 - few TGTGCCAGCAGTGAAGACAGGGTAAAGGGCACTGAAGCTTTCTTT CASSEDRVKGTEAFF
TRBJ2-3 TRBV11-2 TRBD2 many TGTGCCAGCAGCTGGGGGACTAGCGGGATACACACAGATACGCAGTATTTT CASSWGTSGIHTDTQYF
TRBJ2-7 TRBV7-6 - few TGTGCCAGCAGCTTAGGTCCTCAGACCTCGGGCGAGCAGTACTTC CASSLGPQTSGEQYF
TRBJ1-6 TRBV5-1 TRBD1 - TGCGCCAGCAGCCCTTACAGGGACAGAAATTCACCCCTCCACTTT CASSPYRDRNSPLHF
TRBJ1-2 TRBV6-5 - many TGTGCCAGCAGCTCCACGGGGCCGAACTATGGCTACACCTTC CASSSTGPNYGYTF
TRBJ2-7 TRBV7-2 - many TGTGCCAGCAGCTTCACATCGTCCGAATACGAGCAGTACTTC CASSFTSSEYEQYF
TRBJ2-6 TRBV29-1 - - TGCAGCGCCCGCGAATCAGGGTCTGGGGCCAACGTCCTGACTTTC CSARESGSGANVLTF
TRBJ2-7 TRBV5-4 - many TGTGCCAGCAGTCCGGGGGGCGGGTCCTACGAGCAGTACTTC CASSPGGGSYEQYF
TRBJ1-2 TRBV4-1 - few TGCGCCAGCAGCCAAGAAAAGGGGGACAATGGAGGCTACACCTTC CASSQEKGDNGGYTF
TRBJ2-7 TRBV21-1 - - TGTGCCAGCAGCAAAGGGACGTCTCTCTACGAGCAGTACTTC CASSKGTSLYEQYF
TRBJ2-1 TRBV9 - - TGTGCCAGCAGCGTAGAGGGGGGACTAAACAATGAGCAGTTCTTC CASSVEGGLNNEQFF
TRBJ2-2 TRBV6-2/TRBV6-3 - few TGTGCCAGTATCAAGGGTTACGGCGGGGAGCTGTTTTTT CASIKGYGGELFF
TRBJ1-1 TRBV27 - many TGTGCCAGCCTGGGGAACACTGAAGCTTTCTTT CASLGNTEAFF
TRBJ2-5 TRBV27 - few TGTGCCAGCAGACCGGGACTCCGTGGGACCCAGTACTTC CASRPGLRGTQYF
TRBJ2-5 TRBV2 - few TGTGCCAGCAGTGAAGAGTCGTACCAAGAGACCCAGTACTTC CASSEESYQETQYF
TRBJ2-7 TRBV28 - many TGTGCCAGCAGTCCCGACTCCCGCGGAGAGCAGTACTTC CASSPDSRGEQYF
TRBJ1-5 TRBV7-2 - - TGTGCCAGCAGCTTAGCCCCGAACGGTGATCAGCCCCAGCATTTT CASSLAPNGDQPQHF
TRBJ2-4 TRBV29-1 TRBD2 - TGCAGCGTTGAACTAGCGGGGATCGCCAAAAACATTCAGTACTTC CSVELAGIAKNIQYF
TRBJ2-3 TRBV18 - few TGTGCCAGCTCACCCCGGGGGCAGAATACGCAGTATTTT CASSPRGQNTQYF
TRBJ2-7 TRBV6-1 - - TGTGCCAGCAGTGAAGCAAGCCCCTACGAGCAGTACTTC CASSEASPYEQYF
TRBJ1-5 TRBV28 - - TGTGCCAGCAGTCCCCCCCAGCATTTT CASSPPQHF
TRBJ1-2 TRBV18 - few TGTGCCAGCTCACCATACGCCACAGGGAGGAACGGGGGCTACACCTTC CASSPYATGRNGGYTF
TRBJ1-2 TRBV5-1 - few TGCGCCAGCAGCTACACTCCGGGACATAGCTATGGCTACACCTTC CASSYTPGHSYGYTF
TRBJ2-3 TRBV7-2 - - TGTGCCAGCAGCCCCCGAGATCCTCCGCCCGGCCATACGCAGTATTTT CASSPRDPPPGHTQYF
TRBJ1-2 TRBV20-1 - many TGCAGTGCGCCCGGACGGATTCTCGTCTATGGCTACACCTTC CSAPGRILVYGYTF
TRBJ1-5 TRBV2 TRBD1 many TGTGCCAGCAATGGACAGGGGTCCCTTTATGGGCCCCAGCATTTT CASNGQGSLYGPQHF
TRBJ1-2 TRBV28 - - TGTGCCAGCAGTCTGGGGGGCCGCAGCGGTAGCGGCTACACCTTC CASSLGGRSGSGYTF
TRBJ2-2 TRBV4-3 - many TGCGCCAGCAGCCAAGGAGGGGGCACCGGGGAGCTGTTTTTT CASSQGGGTGELFF
TRBJ2-5 TRBV29-1 - - TGCAGCGTCGAAATCGACATCCAGTACTTC CSVEIDIQYF
TRBJ1-6 TRBV4-2 - few TGTGCCAGCAGCGATCGGGGGGTGAGCTCCTATAATTCACCCCTCCACTTT CASSDRGVSSYNSPLHF
TRBJ2-3 TRBV27 - many TGTGCCAGCAGTCAATTCACTGCTAGCACAGATACGCAGTATTTT CASSQFTASTDTQYF
TRBJ1-3 TRBV6-5 - few TGTGCCAGCAGTTACTCTGAGGTGTGGAATCCCTCTGGAAACACCATATATTTT CASSYSEVWNPSGNTIYF
TRBJ2-7 TRBV7-8 - many TGTGCCAGCAGCTCGACCTATTCCTACGAGCAGTACTTC CASSSTYSYEQYF
TRBJ1-1 TRBV7-9 - - TGTGCCAGCAGTGCCGGGGCAAGAGCTTTCTTT CASSAGARAFF
TRBJ1-1 TRBV11-2 TRBD1 - TGTGCCAGCAGCTTAGATATATCAGGGGGAACTGAAGCTTTCTTT CASSLDISGGTEAFF
TRBJ1-2 TRBV12-3/TRBV12-4 TRBD1 many TGTGCCAGCAGTTCGACAGGGAACTATGGCTACACCTTC CASSSTGNYGYTF
TRBJ1-1 TRBV20-1 - few TGCAGTGCTGTCACCGTGGGGGGAGCTTTCTTT CSAVTVGGAFF
TRBJ2-7 TRBV20-1 - - TGCAGTGCTAGAGGCGTGGTGCCCCGCTCCTACGAGCAGTACTTC CSARGVVPRSYEQYF
TRBJ2-7 TRBV7-7 TRBD2 few TGTGCCAGCAGCTTAACTAGCGGGAGTTGGGAGCAGTACTTC CASSLTSGSWEQYF
TRBJ2-2 TRBV6-5 - few TGTGCCAGCGGGGGAACCGGGGAGCTGTTTTTT CASGGTGELFF
TRBJ1-1 TRBV4-1 - - TGCGCCAGCAGCCATATGGTTGGCAGGGGCCCCAACACTGAAGCTTTCTTT CASSHMVGRGPNTEAFF
TRBJ1-1 TRBV7-9 TRBD1 - TGTGCCAGCAGCCCCTGGGACAGGGTATACGTGAACACTGAAGCTTTCTTT CASSPWDRVYVNTEAFF
TRBJ1-6 TRBV20-1 - - TGCAGTGCTCCTGGACAGCCCAATTCACCCCTCCACTTT CSAPGQPNSPLHF
TRBJ2-5 TRBV7-2 - - TGTGCCAGCAGCACATCCGGGGCCCCGGAGACCCAGTACTTC CASSTSGAPETQYF